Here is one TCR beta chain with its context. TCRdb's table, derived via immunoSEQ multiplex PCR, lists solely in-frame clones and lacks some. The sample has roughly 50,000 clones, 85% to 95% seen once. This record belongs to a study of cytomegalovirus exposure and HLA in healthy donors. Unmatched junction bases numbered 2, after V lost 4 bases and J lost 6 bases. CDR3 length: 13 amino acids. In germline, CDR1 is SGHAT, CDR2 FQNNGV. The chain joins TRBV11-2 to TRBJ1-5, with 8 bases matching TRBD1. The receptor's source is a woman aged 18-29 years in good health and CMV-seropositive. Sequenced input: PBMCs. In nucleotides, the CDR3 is TGTGCCAGCAGCTCAACAGGGGGTCAGCCCCAGCATTTT. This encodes CASSSTGGQPQHF.